A selection of T cell receptor beta chains follows, all from one sample in a study of blood T cell repertoires in COVID-19. Assay used: immunoSEQ multiplex PCR; TCRdb lists only in-frame clones, some missing. Of approximately 140,000 clones in the sample, about four fifths were seen once. The specimen sequenced was peripheral blood. The receptors stem from a human donor in a cohort sampled during active COVID-19. Both conserved end residues are part of each CDR3. A D gene is named only where the DNA matches it firmly. Expanded clones get a size class; other rows say once, few or many, or leave the size out.

clone size	D gene	V gene	J gene	CDR3 DNA	CDR3 protein
.	TRBD2	TRBV6-5	TRBJ2-7	TGTGCCACCACGACCGGGACTACCTCCTACGAGCAGTACTTC	CATTTGTTSYEQYF
.	.	TRBV6-1	TRBJ2-2	TGTGCCAGCAGTGAGTGGCCCTTGAACACCGGGGAGCTGTTTTTT	CASSEWPLNTGELFF
.	TRBD1	TRBV2	TRBJ1-6	TGTGCCAGTACCGGGACAGAAAATTCACCCCTCCACTTT	CASTGTENSPLHF
.	.	TRBV27	TRBJ1-2	TGTGCCAGCAGTTTTGGGGGCGCGGGAGGCTATGGCTACACCTTC	CASSFGGAGGYGYTF
.	TRBD2	TRBV7-9	TRBJ2-1	TGTGCCAGCAGCCTACTAGCGGGAGGCAGCAATGAGCAGTTCTTC	CASSLLAGGSNEQFF
.	.	TRBV12-3/TRBV12-4	TRBJ2-7	TGTGCCAGCAGGGGCAGGGTCTACGAGCAGTACTTC	CASRGRVYEQYF
few	.	TRBV3-1/TRBV3-2	TRBJ1-1	TGTGCCAGCAGCCTGTGGACACGGAACACTGAAGCTTTCTTT	CASSLWTRNTEAFF
.	TRBD2	TRBV7-2	TRBJ2-1	TGTGCCAGCAGCTTAGTCGGTTCCGGACTAGCGATAGATGAGCAGTTCTTC	CASSLVGSGLAIDEQFF
.	.	TRBV18	TRBJ1-5	TGTGCCAGCTCACCACGACAGAATAGCAATCAGCCCCAGCATTTT	CASSPRQNSNQPQHF
.	.	TRBV19	TRBJ1-4	TGTGCCAGTAGTACGCAGCGAAATGAAAAACTGTTTTTT	CASSTQRNEKLFF
.	TRBD1	TRBV19	TRBJ2-1	TGTGCCAGTAGTATTGGGACAGGTGCTAGCTCCTACAATGAGCAGTTCTTC	CASSIGTGASSYNEQFF
.	.	TRBV5-4	TRBJ1-2	TGTGCCAGCAGCTTGGAACAGTTCCTCTATGGCTACACCTTC	CASSLEQFLYGYTF
few	TRBD2	TRBV14	TRBJ2-1	TGTGCCAGCCGGCTAGCGGGGCCCAGGGATGAGCAGTTCTTC	CASRLAGPRDEQFF
.	.	TRBV7-4	TRBJ2-3	TGTGCCAGCCCGGTCGACTCGGCGGGTTGGGCAGATACGCAGTATTTT	CASPVDSAGWADTQYF
.	.	TRBV21-1	TRBJ2-5	TGTGCCAGCAGCAAAGACCAGGGGGCGGGAAAAGAGACCCAGTACTTC	CASSKDQGAGKETQYF
.	TRBD1	TRBV7-2	TRBJ2-7	TGTGCCAGCAGCCGCCACGGGACAGGGAACTACGAGCAGTACTTC	CASSRHGTGNYEQYF
.	TRBD1	TRBV19	TRBJ1-6	TGTGCCAGTACCACAATTACAGGGGGCCGCAATTCACCCCTCCACTTT	CASTTITGGRNSPLHF
.	TRBD1	TRBV7-9	TRBJ1-4	TGTGCCAGCAGCCCTGGACAGGGGTCGGCTAATGAAAAACTGTTTTTT	CASSPGQGSANEKLFF
few	.	TRBV15	TRBJ1-1	TGTGCCACCAGCAGAGATCGCGGGACCGGGGCCACTGAAGCTTTCTTT	CATSRDRGTGATEAFF
.	.	TRBV12-3/TRBV12-4	TRBJ2-7	TGTGCCAGCAGTTTCCGGGTGTCCTACGAGCAGTACTTC	CASSFRVSYEQYF
.	.	TRBV7-3	TRBJ2-1	TGTGCCAGCAGCTTAACGGGAGCGGCCTACAATGAGCAGTTCTTC	CASSLTGAAYNEQFF